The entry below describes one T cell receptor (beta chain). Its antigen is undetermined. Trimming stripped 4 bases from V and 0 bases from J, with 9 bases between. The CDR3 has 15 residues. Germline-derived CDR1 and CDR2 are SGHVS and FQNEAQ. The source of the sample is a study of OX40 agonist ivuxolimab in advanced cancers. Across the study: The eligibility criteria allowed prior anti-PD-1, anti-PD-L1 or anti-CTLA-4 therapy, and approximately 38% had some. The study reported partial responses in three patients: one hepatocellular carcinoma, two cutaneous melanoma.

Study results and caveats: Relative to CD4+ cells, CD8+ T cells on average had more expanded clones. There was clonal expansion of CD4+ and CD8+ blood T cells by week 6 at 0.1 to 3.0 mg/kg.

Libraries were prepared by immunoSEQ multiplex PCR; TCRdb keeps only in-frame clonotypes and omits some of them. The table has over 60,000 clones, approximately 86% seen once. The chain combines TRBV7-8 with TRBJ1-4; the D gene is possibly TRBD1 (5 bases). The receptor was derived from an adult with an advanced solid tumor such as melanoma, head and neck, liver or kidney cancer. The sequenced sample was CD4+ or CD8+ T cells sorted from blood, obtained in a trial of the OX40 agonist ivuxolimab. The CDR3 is CASSSRTSTNEKLFF. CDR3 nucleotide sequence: TGTGCCAGCAGCTCCCGGACATCAACTAATGAAAAACTGTTTTTT.